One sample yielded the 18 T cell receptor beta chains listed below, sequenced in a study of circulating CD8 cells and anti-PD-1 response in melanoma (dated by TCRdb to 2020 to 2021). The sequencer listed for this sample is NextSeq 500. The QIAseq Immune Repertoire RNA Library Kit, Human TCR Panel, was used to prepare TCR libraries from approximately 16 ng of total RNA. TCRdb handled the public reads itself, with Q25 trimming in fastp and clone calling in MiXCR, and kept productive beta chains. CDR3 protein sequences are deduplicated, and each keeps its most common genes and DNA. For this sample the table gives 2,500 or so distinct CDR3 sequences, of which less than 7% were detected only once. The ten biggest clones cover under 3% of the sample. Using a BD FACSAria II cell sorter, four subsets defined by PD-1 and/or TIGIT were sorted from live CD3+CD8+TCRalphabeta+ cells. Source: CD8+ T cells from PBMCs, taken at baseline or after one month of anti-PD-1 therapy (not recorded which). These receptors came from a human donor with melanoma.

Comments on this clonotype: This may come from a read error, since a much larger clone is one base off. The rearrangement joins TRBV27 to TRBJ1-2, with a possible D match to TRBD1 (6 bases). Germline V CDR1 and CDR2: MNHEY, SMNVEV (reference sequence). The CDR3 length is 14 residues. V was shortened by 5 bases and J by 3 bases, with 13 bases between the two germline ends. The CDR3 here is CASSPQGSDYGYTF. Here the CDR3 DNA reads TGTGCCAGCAGTCCACAGGGATCTGACTATGGCTACACCTTC.

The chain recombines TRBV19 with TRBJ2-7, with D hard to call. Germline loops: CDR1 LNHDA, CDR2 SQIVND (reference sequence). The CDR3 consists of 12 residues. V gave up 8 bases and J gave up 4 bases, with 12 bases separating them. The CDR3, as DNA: TGTGCCAGTTCGGACGGAGTTTACGAGCAGTACTTC. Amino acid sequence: CASSDGVYEQYF.

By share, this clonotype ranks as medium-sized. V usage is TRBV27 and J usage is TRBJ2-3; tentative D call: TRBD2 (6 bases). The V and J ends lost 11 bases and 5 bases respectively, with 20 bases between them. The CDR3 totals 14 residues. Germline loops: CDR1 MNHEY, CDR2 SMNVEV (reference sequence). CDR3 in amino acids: CASGRGLGEDTQYF. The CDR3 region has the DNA TGTGCCTCGGGGCGGGGCCTTGGAGAAGATACGCAGTATTTT.

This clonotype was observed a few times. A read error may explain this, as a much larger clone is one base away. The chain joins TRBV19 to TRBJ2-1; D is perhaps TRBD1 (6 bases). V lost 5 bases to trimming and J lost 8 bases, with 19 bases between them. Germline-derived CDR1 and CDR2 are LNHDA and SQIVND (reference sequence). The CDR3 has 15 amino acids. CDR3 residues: CASSLGAGVVDEQFF. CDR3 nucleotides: TGTGCCAGTAGTCTAGGGGCAGGGGTTGTGGATGAGCAGTTCTTC.

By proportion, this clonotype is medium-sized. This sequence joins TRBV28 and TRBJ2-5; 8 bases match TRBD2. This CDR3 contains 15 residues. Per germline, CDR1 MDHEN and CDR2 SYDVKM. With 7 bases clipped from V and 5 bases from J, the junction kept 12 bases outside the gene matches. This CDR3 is CASTNAGGRWETQYF. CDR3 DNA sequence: TGTGCCAGCACCAACGCGGGGGGAAGGTGGGAGACCCAGTACTTC. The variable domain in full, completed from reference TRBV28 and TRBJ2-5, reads DVKVTQSSRYLVKRTGEKVFLECVQDMDHENMFWYRQDPGLGLRLIYFSYDVKMKEKGDIPEGYSVSREKKERFSLILESASTNQTSMYLCASTNAGGRWETQYFGPGTRLLVL.

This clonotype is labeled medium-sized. For the CDR3, the DNA is TGTGCCGGGGGGACTTCAGAGCAGTTCTTC. The encoded protein is CAGGTSEQFF. The chain joins TRBV2 to TRBJ2-1; a possible D gene is TRBD2 (6 bases). Trimming stripped 11 bases from V and 10 bases from J, with 12 bases between. The CDR3 length is 10 residues. Looked up from germline, CDR1 is SNHLY and CDR2 is FYNNEI.

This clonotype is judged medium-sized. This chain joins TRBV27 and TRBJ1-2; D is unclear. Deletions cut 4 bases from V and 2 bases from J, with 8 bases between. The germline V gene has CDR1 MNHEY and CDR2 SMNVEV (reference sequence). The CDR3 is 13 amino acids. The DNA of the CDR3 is TGTGCCAGCAGTTCCTCCCCCAACTATGGCTACACCTTC. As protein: CASSSSPNYGYTF.

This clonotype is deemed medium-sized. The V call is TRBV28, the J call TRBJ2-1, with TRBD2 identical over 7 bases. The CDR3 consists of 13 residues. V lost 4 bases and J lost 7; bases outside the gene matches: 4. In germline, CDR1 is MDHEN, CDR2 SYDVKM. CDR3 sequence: CASSWGGINEQFF. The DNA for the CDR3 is TGTGCCAGCAGTTGGGGGGGGATAAATGAGCAGTTCTTC.

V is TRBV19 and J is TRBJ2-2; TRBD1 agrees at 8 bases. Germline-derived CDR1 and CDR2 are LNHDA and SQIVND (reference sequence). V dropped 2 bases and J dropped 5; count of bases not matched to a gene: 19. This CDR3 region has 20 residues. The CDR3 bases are TGTGCCAGTAGTATACCGGACAGGGACCTAGCCCAATTGGGAACCGGGGAGCTGTTTTTT. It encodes CASSIPDRDLAQLGTGELFF.

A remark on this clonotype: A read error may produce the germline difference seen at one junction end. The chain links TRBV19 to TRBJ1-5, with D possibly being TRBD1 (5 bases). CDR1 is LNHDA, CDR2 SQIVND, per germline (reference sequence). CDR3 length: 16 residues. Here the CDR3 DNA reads TGTGCTAGTAGTGCCCCTGGCGGGACGGGGAATCAGCCCCAGCATTTT. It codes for CASSAPGGTGNQPQHF.

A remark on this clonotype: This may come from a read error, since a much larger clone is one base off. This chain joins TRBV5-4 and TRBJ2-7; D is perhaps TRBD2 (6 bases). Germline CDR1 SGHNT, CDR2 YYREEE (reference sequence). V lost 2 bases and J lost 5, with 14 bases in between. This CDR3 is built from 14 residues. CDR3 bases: TGTGCCAGCAGCTTTTCAACGGGAGCCCACGAGCAGTACTTC. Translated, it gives CASSFSTGAHEQYF.

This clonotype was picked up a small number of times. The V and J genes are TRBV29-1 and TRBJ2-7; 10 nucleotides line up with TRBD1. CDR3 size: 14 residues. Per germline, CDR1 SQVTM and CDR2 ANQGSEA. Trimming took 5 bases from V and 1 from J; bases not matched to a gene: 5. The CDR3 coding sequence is TGCAGCGTTATTTGGGACAGGGGATCCTACGAGCAGTACTTC. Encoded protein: CSVIWDRGSYEQYF.

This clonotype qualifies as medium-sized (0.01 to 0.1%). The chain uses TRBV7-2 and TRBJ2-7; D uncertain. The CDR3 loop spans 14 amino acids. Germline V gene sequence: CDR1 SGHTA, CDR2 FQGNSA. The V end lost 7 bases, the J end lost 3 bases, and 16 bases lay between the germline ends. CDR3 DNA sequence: TGTGCCAGCACGGCGCAGACGAGTCACTACGAGCAGTACTTC. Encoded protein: CASTAQTSHYEQYF.

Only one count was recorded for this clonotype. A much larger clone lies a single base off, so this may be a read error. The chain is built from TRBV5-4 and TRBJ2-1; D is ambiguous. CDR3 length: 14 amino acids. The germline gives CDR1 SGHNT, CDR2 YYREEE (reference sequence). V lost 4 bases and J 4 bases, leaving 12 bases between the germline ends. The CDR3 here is CASSASELYNEQFF. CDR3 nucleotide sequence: TGTGCCAGCAGCGCGTCCGAATTGTACAATGAGCAGTTCTTC.

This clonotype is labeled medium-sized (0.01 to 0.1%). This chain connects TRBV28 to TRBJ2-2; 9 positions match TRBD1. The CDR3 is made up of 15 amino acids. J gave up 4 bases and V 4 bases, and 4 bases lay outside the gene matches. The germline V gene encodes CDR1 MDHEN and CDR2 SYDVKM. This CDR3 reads CASSYDRGSTGELFF. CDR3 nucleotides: TGTGCCAGCAGTTACGACAGGGGGAGCACCGGGGAGCTGTTTTTT.

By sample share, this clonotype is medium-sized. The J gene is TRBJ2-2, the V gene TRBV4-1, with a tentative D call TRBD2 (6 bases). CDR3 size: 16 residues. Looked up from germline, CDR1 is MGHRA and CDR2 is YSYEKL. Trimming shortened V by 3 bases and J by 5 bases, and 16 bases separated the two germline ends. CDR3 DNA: TGCGCCAGCAGCCAGATCTTCGCGGAGGGGACCGGGGAGCTGTTTTTT. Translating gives CASSQIFAEGTGELFF.

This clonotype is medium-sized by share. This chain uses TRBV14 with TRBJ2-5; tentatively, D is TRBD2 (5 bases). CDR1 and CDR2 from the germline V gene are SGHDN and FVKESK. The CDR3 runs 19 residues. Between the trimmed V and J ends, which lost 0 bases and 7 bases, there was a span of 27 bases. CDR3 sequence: CASSQDRVDDEGGPRTQYF. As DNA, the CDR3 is TGTGCCAGCAGCCAAGATAGGGTCGACGATGAGGGCGGCCCCCGGACCCAGTACTTC. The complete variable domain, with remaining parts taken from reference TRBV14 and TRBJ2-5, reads EAGVTQFPSHSVIEKGQTVTLRCDPISGHDNLYWYRRVMGKEIKFLLHFVKESKQDESGMPNNRFLAERTGGTYSTLKVQPAELEDSGVYFCASSQDRVDDEGGPRTQYFGPGTRLLVL.

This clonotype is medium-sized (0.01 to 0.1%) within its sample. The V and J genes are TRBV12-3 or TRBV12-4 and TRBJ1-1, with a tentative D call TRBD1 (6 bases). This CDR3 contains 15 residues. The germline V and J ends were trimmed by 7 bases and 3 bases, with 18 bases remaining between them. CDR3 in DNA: TGTGCCAGCACCTCATTGGGGGGGGCGGACACTGAAGCTTTCTTT. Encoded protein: CASTSLGGADTEAFF.